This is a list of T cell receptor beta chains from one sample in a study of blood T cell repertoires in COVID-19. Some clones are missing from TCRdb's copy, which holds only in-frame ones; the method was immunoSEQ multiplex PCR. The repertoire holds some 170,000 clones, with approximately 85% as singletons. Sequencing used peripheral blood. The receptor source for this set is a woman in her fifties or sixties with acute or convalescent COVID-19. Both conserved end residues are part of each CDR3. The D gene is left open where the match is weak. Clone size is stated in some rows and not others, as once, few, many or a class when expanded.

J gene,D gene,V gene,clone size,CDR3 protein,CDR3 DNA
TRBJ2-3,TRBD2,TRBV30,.,CAWSGTSGKGTDTQYF,TGTGCCTGGAGCGGGACTAGCGGGAAGGGCACAGATACGCAGTATTTT
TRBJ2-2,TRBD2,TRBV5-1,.,CASSLGPAGVDGELFF,TGCGCCAGCAGCTTGGGTCCAGCGGGAGTGGACGGGGAGCTGTTTTTT
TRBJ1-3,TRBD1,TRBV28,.,CASSPGQTLSGNTIYF,TGTGCCAGCAGTCCGGGACAGACGCTCTCTGGAAACACCATATATTTT
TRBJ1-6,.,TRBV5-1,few,CASSADSSYNSPLHF,TGCGCCAGCAGCGCTGACAGCTCCTATAATTCACCCCTCCACTTT
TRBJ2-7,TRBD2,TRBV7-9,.,CASSLAQGLSSYEQYF,TGTGCCAGCAGCTTAGCGCAGGGACTAAGCTCCTACGAGCAGTACTTC
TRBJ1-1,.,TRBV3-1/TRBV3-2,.,CASSQDPGLTEAFF,TGTGCCAGCAGCCAAGATCCGGGTCTTACTGAAGCTTTCTTT
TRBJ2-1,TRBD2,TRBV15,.,CATSTRSGGYNEQFF,TGTGCCACCAGCACCAGGAGCGGGGGCTACAATGAGCAGTTCTTC
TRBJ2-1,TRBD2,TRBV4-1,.,CASSPGLAGAVEQFF,TGCGCCAGCAGCCCTGGACTAGCGGGAGCGGTTGAGCAGTTCTTC
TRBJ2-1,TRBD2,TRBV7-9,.,CASSTTLAGASYNEQFF,TGTGCCAGCAGCACCACACTAGCGGGAGCTTCGTACAATGAGCAGTTCTTC
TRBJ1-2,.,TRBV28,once,CASSLSAGLSGYTF,TGTGCCAGCAGTTTATCTGCCGGTCTGAGCGGCTACACCTTC
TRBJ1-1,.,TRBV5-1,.,CASSLDDTWNTEAFF,TGCGCCAGCAGCTTGGATGACACCTGGAACACTGAAGCTTTCTTT